Each of the 14 T cell receptor beta chains below was sequenced from the same sample in a study of blood T cell repertoires in COVID-19. Profiling relied on immunoSEQ multiplex PCR, and the TCRdb table lists in-frame clones only, not all of them. The sample records roughly 95,000 clones, approximately 81% being singletons. Specimen: peripheral blood. The receptors here all came from a man in his sixties with acute or convalescent COVID-19.

Here the CDR3 reads CSALIPGLGTEAFF. The CDR3 coding sequence is TGCAGCGCCCTCATTCCGGGACTAGGAACTGAAGCTTTCTTT. The chain combines TRBV29-1 with TRBJ1-1, with a tentative D call TRBD1 (5 bases). This CDR3 comprises 14 residues. The V and J ends lost 7 bases and 5 bases respectively, with 20 bases between them. The V gene's germline CDR1 is SQVTM and CDR2 ANQGSEA.

Written as DNA, the CDR3 is TGCGCCAGCAGCGACAGGGGATCCTACGAGCAGTACTTC. Protein: CASSDRGSYEQYF. The chain is built from TRBV10-1 and TRBJ2-7, with 8 bases lining up with TRBD1. The CDR3 has 13 amino acids. Germline lookup yields CDR1 WNHNN and CDR2 SYGVQD (reference sequence). V was pared by 6 bases and J by 1 base, with 2 bases of the junction left unmatched.

The J gene is TRBJ2-7, the V gene TRBV3-1 (or the pseudogene TRBV3-2); TRBD1 matches 7 bases. The CDR3 is made up of 14 amino acids. Germline loops: CDR1 LGHDT, CDR2 YNNKEL (reference sequence). The J segment lost 6 bases and the V segment lost 4 bases, leaving 9 bases of the junction unmatched. CDR3 coding DNA: TGTGCCAGCAGCCGGGACAGTCAATGGGGCGAGCAGTACTTC. Its translation: CASSRDSQWGEQYF.

This chain links TRBV7-2 with TRBJ2-5, with TRBD2 matching 15 bases. This CDR3 region has 16 residues. Trimming cost V 4 bases and J 5 bases; bases outside gene matches: 5. Germline CDR1 and CDR2: SGHTA and FQGNSA. CDR3 coding DNA: TGTGCCAGCAGCTCCGGACTAGCGGGGGGGCGGGAGACCCAGTACTTC. Translation gives CASSSGLAGGRETQYF.

This clone came up once. This chain uses TRBV18 with TRBJ1-2, with 7 nucleotides matching TRBD1. The CDR3 runs to 15 residues. CDR1 and CDR2 from the germline V gene are KGHSH and LQKENI. The V segment lost 1 base and the J segment 0 bases; nucleotides outside the gene matches: 2. The chain's CDR3 is CASSPRGTANYGYTF. The CDR3 DNA follows: TGTGCCAGCTCACCACGCGGGACAGCTAACTATGGCTACACCTTC.

The J gene is TRBJ1-1, the V gene TRBV11-3; 9 bases agree with TRBD1. The ends lost 5 bases at V and 6 bases at J; junction bases unmatched: 7. The CDR3 has 14 amino acids. Per the germline V gene, CDR1 is SGHNT and CDR2 is YENEEA. The CDR3 is CASSPDRGRSEAFF. The CDR3 DNA reads TGTGCCAGCAGCCCTGACAGGGGGAGGTCTGAAGCTTTCTTT.

The chain employs TRBV9 and TRBJ1-5, with 7 bases matching TRBD1. In germline, CDR1 is SGDLS, CDR2 YYNGEE. The CDR3 spans 15 residues. After removal of 3 bases from V and 4 bases from J, the junction contained 7 bases not matched to a gene. CDR3 nucleotides: TGTGCCAGCAGCGAACAGGGGTTTTCTAATCAGCCCCAGCATTTT. It translates to CASSEQGFSNQPQHF.

The rearrangement joins TRBV6-5 to TRBJ2-3; TRBD2 agrees at 8 bases. Germline-derived CDR1 and CDR2 are MNHEY and SVGAGI. V gave up 6 bases and J gave up 2 bases; unmatched junction bases: 7. The CDR3 loop spans 15 amino acids. In DNA, the CDR3 is TGTGCCAGCAGCTTCGCAGCGGGAGCCACAGATACGCAGTATTTT. Translating gives CASSFAAGATDTQYF.

The J gene is TRBJ1-1, the V gene TRBV29-1; D is possibly TRBD1 (6 bases). Looked up from germline, CDR1 is SQVTM and CDR2 is ANQGSEA. V lost 4 bases and J lost 3, with 9 bases in between. The CDR3 has 12 amino acids. The CDR3: CSVGEGDTEAFF. CDR3 in DNA: TGCAGCGTTGGGGAGGGGGACACTGAAGCTTTCTTT.

The J gene is TRBJ1-1, the V gene TRBV29-1, with 8 bases aligning to TRBD1. This CDR3 is built from 13 residues. V trimming: 6 bases; J trimming: 8 bases; junction bases outside the gene matches: 11. Per the germline V gene, CDR1 is SQVTM and CDR2 is ANQGSEA. The CDR3 DNA is TGCAGCGTGCGGACAGGGCGCGTGGCCGAAGCTTTCTTT. It translates to CSVRTGRVAEAFF.

V gene TRBV4-1 combines with J gene TRBJ1-1; a possible D gene is TRBD1 (6 bases). CDR3 length equals 15 residues. Trimming pared 0 bases from V and 1 base from J, leaving 9 bases between. CDR1 is MGHRA and CDR2 is YSYEKL in the germline V gene. CDR3 protein: CASSQEVGANTEAFF. In nucleotides, the CDR3 is TGCGCCAGCAGCCAAGAGGTGGGGGCGAACACTGAAGCTTTCTTT.

The V call is TRBV30, the J call TRBJ1-6; 7 bases are shared with TRBD1. Trimming cost V 0 bases and J 7 bases; bases outside gene matches: 3. Germline loops: CDR1 GTSNPN, CDR2 SVGIG (reference sequence). The CDR3 loop spans 14 amino acids. The DNA of the CDR3 is TGTGCCTGGAGTGTAGGGACAGAGAATTCACCCCTCCACTTT. Its protein product is CAWSVGTENSPLHF.

The V and J genes are TRBV7-8 and TRBJ2-3; 10 nucleotides match TRBD2. Looked up from germline, CDR1 is SGHVS and CDR2 is FQNEAQ. The CDR3 runs to 15 residues. J gave up 4 bases and V 5 bases, and 6 bases lay outside the gene matches. The CDR3 spells CASSRGTSVSDTQYF. In DNA, the CDR3 is TGTGCCAGCAGCCGAGGGACTAGCGTTTCAGATACGCAGTATTTT.

The CDR3 region is CAWTHYGGGTDTQYF. The CDR3 nucleotides are TGTGCCTGGACCCACTATGGGGGGGGAACAGATACGCAGTATTTT. The gene calls are TRBV30 and TRBJ2-3; 7 bases agree with TRBD2. Germline V CDR1 and CDR2: GTSNPN, SVGIG (reference sequence). The CDR3 runs 15 residues. V gave up 4 bases and J gave up 3 bases; unmatched junction bases: 10.